The entry that follows covers one TCR beta chain sequence. The repertoire was sequenced with immunoSEQ multiplex PCR; TCRdb's copy has only in-frame clones and lacks some. The repertoire holds roughly 46,000 clones, with about four fifths as singletons. These data belong to a study of STAT5B mutations in CD4+ large granular lymphocyte leukemia. This TCR derives from a human donor in good health. Sequences were obtained from CD4+ T cells from blood buffy coats.

The CDR3: CASSRLGTGGYEQYF. CDR3 coding DNA: TGTGCCAGCAGTAGACTCGGGACAGGGGGATACGAGCAGTACTTC. V and J are TRBV6-5 and TRBJ2-7; 11 nucleotides agree with TRBD1. The J segment lost 4 bases and the V segment lost 5 bases, leaving 7 bases of the junction unmatched. CDR1 MNHEY and CDR2 SVGAGI come from the germline V gene. The CDR3 is made up of 15 amino acids.